This T cell receptor beta chain was retrieved from a study of blood T cell repertoires in COVID-19. In the study overall: The study drew acute and convalescent COVID-19 samples from the United States, Italy and Spain. T cells, B-cell-depleted T cells, or PBMCs provided the cDNA or gDNA that served as material.

As processed by the authors: Estimation of nucleated cell counts relied on the amplification of reference gene primers. Sequenced by immunoSEQ multiplex PCR; TCRdb stores in-frame clones only, minus some. V and J calls and clone size are given by that table; D and trimming were obtained from the DNA. Among about 300,000 clones listed, 86% were seen once. This CDR3 region has 15 residues. The germline V and J ends were trimmed by 4 bases and 3 bases, with 15 bases remaining between them. Germline V gene sequence: CDR1 SEHNR, CDR2 FQNEAQ (reference sequence). Source material: peripheral blood. This clonotype was sampled from a woman in her fifties or sixties with acute or convalescent COVID-19. V is TRBV7-9 and J is TRBJ1-1; D call uncertain. The CDR3, as DNA: TGTGCCAGCAGCTCCCAGGCGGGCGCGGACACTGAAGCTTTCTTT. Translated: CASSSQAGADTEAFF.